This T cell receptor beta chain stems from a study of human T cells and chemical hapten exposure. Across the study: For sensitization, 2% DPC was applied to a roughly 2 cm by roughly 2 cm patch of upper inner arm skin. Upper-back patch tests with 0.01% DPC were read at 6 days.

Time point reported: pre-sensitization, week 0. The treatment was: therapeutic diphenylcyclopropenone sensitization with weekly scalp DPC. Before extraction, the whole blood was not fractionated, and total RNA was taken from it. Blood sampling preceded each patch test application. Within the library, unique molecular identifiers were attached to each individual cDNA molecule. In TCRdb, the RACE reads were re-called with MiXCR into one record per CDR3 protein. The sample includes almost 35,000 distinct CDR3 sequences, around a tenth of them seen just once. This clonotype was counted many times. Germline V gives CDR1 MDHEN, CDR2 SYDVKM. Trimming pared 5 bases from V and 11 bases from J, leaving 13 bases between. CDR3 length: 12 residues.

The V gene is TRBV28, the J gene TRBJ2-4; D is uncertain. The TCR originated in a man between 50 and 59 years old with alopecia areata. Some clones in this sample may be carry-over from other donors' samples. The specimen comprised whole blood, sampled in connection with sensitization to the hapten diphenylcyclopropenone (DPC). CDR3 in DNA: TGTGCCAGCAGTCGCCCCCCTGGGCTTCAGTACTTC. It encodes CASSRPPGLQYF.